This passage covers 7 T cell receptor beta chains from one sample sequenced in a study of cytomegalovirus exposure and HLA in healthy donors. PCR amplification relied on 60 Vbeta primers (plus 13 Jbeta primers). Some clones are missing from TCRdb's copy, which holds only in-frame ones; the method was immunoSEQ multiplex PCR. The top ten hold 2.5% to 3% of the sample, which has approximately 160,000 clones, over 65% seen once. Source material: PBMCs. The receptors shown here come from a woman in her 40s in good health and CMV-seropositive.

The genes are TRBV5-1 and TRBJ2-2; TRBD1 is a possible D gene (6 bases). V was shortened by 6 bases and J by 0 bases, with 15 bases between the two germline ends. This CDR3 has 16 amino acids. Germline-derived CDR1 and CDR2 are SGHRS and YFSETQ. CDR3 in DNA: TGCGCCAGCACGGTGGGACAACTCTCGAACACCGGGGAGCTGTTTTTT. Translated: CASTVGQLSNTGELFF.

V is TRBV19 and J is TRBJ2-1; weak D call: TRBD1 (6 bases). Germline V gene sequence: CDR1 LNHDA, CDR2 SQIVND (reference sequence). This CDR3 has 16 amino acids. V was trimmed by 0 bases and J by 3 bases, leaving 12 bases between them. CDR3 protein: CASSIEGADYYNEQFF. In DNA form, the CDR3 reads TGTGCCAGTAGTATAGAGGGGGCGGATTACTACAATGAGCAGTTCTTC.

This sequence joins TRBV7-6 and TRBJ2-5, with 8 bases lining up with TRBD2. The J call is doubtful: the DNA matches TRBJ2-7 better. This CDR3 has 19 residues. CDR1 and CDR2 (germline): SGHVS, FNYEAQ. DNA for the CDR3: TGTGCCAGCAGCCCGCCACCCAGGCGTTCTAGCGGGCGGATCTACGAGCAGTACTTC. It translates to CASSPPPRRSSGRIYEQYF.

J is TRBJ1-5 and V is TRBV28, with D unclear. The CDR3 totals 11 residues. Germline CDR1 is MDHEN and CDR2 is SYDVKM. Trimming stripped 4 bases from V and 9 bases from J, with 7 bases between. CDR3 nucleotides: TGTGCCAGCAGTTCATCGCGGCCCCAGCATTTT. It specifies CASSSSRPQHF.

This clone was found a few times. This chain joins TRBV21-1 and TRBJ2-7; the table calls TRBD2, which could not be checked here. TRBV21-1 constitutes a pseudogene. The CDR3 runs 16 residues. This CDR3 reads CASSKATGEGAYEQYF. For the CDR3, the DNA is TGTGCCAGCAGCAAAGCAACGGGGGAGGGTGCCTACGAGCAGTACTTC.

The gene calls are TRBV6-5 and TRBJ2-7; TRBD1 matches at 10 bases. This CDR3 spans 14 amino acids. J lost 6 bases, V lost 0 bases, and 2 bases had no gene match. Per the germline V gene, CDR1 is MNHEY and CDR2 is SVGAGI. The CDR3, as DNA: TGTGCCAGCAGTTACTCAAGGACAGGGGGCGAGCAGTACTTC. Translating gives CASSYSRTGGEQYF.

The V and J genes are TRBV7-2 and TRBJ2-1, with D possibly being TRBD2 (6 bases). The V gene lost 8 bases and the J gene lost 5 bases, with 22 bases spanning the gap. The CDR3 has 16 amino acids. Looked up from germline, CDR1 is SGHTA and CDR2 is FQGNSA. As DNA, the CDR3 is TGTGCCAGCGCGGTCGTCGGCGGGACCTCTAACAATGAGCAGTTCTTC. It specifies CASAVVGGTSNNEQFF.